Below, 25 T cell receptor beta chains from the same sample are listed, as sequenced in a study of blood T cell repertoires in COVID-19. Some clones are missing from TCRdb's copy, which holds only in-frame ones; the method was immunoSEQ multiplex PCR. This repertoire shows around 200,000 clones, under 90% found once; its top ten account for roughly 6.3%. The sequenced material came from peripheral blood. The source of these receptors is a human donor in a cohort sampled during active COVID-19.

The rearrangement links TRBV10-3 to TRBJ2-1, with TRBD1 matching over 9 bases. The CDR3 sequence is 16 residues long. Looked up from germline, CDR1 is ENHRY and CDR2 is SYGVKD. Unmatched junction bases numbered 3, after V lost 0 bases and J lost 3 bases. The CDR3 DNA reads TGTGCCATCAGTGAGTCGTGGGACAGGGACTACAATGAGCAGTTCTTC. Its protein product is CAISESWDRDYNEQFF.

The CDR3 DNA follows: TGTGCCAGCAGCTTAGTTCCGGTCATCTCTGGAAACACCATATATTTT. Protein: CASSLVPVISGNTIYF. The chain links TRBV13 to TRBJ1-3; D unresolved. CDR1 is PRHDT and CDR2 is FYEKMQ in the germline V gene (reference sequence). V was shortened by 1 base and J by 0 bases, with 10 bases between the two germline ends. The CDR3 has 16 amino acids.

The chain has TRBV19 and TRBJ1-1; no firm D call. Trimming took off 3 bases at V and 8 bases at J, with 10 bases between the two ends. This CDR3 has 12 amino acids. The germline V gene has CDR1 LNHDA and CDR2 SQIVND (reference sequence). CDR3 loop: CASSILGGEAFF. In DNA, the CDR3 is TGTGCCAGTAGTATCCTGGGAGGGGAAGCTTTCTTT.

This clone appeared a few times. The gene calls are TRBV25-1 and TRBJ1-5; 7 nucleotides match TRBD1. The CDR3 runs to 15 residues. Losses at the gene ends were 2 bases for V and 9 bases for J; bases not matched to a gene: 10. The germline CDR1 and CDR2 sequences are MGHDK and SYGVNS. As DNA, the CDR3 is TGTGCCAGCAGTGAACGTCAGGGGGAAGGTGGGCCCCAGCATTTT. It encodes CASSERQGEGGPQHF. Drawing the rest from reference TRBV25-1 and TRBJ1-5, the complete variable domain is EADIYQTPRYLVIGTGKKITLECSQTMGHDKMYWYQQDPGMELHLIHYSYGVNSTEKGDLSSESTVSRIRTEHFPLTLESARPSHTSQYLCASSERQGEGGPQHFGDGTRLSIL.

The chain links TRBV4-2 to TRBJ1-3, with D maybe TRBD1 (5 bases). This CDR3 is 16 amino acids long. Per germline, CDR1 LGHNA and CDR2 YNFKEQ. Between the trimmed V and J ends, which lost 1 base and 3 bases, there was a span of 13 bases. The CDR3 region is CASSQAGEGFGNTIYF. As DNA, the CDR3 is TGTGCCAGCAGCCAAGCGGGGGAGGGGTTTGGAAACACCATATATTTT.

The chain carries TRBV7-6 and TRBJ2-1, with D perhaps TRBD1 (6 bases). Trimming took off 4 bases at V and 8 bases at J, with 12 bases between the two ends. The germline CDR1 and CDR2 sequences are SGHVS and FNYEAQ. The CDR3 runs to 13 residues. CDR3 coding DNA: TGTGCCAGCAGCTCCACAGGGTCGCATGAGCAGTTCTTC. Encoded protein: CASSSTGSHEQFF. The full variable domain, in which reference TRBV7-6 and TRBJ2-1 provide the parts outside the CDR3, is GAGVSQSPRYKVTKRGQDVALRCDPISGHVSLYWYRQALGQGPEFLTYFNYEAQQDKSGLPNDRFSAERPEGSISTLTIQRTEQRDSAMYRCASSSTGSHEQFFGPGTRLTVL.

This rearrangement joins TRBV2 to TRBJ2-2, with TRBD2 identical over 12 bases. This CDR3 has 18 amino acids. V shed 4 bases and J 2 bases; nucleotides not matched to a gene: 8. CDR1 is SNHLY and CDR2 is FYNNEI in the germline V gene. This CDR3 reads CASSARTSGVLNTGELFF. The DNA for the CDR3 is TGTGCCAGCAGTGCCCGGACTAGCGGGGTTCTAAACACCGGGGAGCTGTTTTTT.

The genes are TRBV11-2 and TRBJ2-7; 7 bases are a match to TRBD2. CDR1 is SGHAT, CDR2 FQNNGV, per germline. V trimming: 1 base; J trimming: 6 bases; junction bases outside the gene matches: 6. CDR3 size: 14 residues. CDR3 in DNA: TGTGCCAGCAGCTTAGGGGGGGGAATAGTCGAGCAGTACTTC. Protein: CASSLGGGIVEQYF.

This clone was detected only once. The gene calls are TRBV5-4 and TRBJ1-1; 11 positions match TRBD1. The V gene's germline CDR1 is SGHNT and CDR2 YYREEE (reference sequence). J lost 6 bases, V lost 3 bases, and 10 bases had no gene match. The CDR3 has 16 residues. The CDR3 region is CASSWTGGLSAPEAFF. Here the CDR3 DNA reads TGTGCCAGCAGCTGGACAGGGGGCTTGTCCGCCCCTGAAGCTTTCTTT.

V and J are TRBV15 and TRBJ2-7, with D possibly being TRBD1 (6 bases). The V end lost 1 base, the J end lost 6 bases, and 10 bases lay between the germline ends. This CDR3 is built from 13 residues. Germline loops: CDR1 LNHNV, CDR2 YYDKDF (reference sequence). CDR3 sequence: CATSRAEGVEQYF. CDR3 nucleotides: TGTGCCACCAGCAGAGCAGAGGGGGTCGAGCAGTACTTC.

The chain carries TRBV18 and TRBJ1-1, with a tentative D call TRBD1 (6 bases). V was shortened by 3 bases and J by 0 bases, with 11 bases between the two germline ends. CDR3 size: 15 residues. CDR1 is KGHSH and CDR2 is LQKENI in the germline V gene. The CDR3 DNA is TGTGCCAGCTCACCGGTTACAGGGTTGAACACTGAAGCTTTCTTT. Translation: CASSPVTGLNTEAFF.

The CDR3 nucleotides are TGCGCCAGCAGCCACCCCCAGGGGCACCACACTGAAGCTTTCTTT. Its translation is CASSHPQGHHTEAFF. This rearrangement joins TRBV4-1 to TRBJ1-1; possible D gene TRBD1, 6 bases. Germline V gives CDR1 MGHRA, CDR2 YSYEKL. The CDR3 has 15 amino acids. Trimming pared 3 bases from V and 3 bases from J, leaving 14 bases between.

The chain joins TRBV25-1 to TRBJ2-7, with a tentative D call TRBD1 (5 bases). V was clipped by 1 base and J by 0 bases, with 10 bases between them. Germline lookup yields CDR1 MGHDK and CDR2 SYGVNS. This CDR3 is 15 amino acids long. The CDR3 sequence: CASSESGRASYEQYF. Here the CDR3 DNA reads TGTGCCAGCAGTGAATCGGGCAGGGCCTCCTACGAGCAGTACTTC.

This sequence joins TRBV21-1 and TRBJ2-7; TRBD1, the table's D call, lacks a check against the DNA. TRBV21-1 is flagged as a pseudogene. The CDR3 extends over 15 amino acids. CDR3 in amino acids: CASSNRDRVSYEQYF. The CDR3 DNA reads TGTGCCAGCAGCAATCGGGACAGGGTGTCCTACGAGCAGTACTTC.

DNA for the CDR3: TGTGCCAGCAGTTACGCTGACGGGACAGGGATAGGGCAGGGAAGCAATCAGCCCCAGCATTTT. This translates into CASSYADGTGIGQGSNQPQHF. This chain connects TRBV6-2 or TRBV6-3 to TRBJ1-5; 9 nucleotides agree with TRBD1. This CDR3 spans 21 amino acids. Germline CDR1 reads MNHEY; CDR2 reads SVGEGT. The V and J ends lost 2 bases and 1 base, in that order; junction bases with no gene match: 18.

DNA for the CDR3: TGTGCCAGCTCACCCTCGCCGACAGGGCCCACCGGGGAGCTGTTTTTT. Protein sequence: CASSPSPTGPTGELFF. The chain employs TRBV18 and TRBJ2-2, with 7 bases that match TRBD1. This CDR3 spans 16 amino acids. The J segment lost 4 bases and the V segment lost 3 bases, leaving 8 bases of the junction unmatched. Germline lookup yields CDR1 KGHSH and CDR2 LQKENI.

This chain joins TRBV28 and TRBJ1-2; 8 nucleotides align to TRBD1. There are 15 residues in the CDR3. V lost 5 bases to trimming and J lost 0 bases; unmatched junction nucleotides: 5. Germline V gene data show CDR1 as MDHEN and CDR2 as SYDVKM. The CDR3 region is CASSLPGQANYGYTF. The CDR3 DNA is TGTGCCAGCAGTCTTCCGGGACAGGCTAACTATGGCTACACCTTC.

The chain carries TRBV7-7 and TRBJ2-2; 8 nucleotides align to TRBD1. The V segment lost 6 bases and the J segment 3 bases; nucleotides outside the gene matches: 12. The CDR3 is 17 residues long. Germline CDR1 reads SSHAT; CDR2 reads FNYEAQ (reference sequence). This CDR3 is CASRPAGTGEDTGELFF. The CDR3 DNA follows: TGTGCCAGCAGACCAGCCGGGACAGGAGAGGACACCGGGGAGCTGTTTTTT.

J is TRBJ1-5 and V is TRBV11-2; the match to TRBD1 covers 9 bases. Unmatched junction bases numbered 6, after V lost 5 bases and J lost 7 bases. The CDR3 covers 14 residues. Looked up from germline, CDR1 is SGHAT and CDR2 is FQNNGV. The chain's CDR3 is CASSRGTGTQPQHF. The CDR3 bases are TGTGCCAGCAGCCGAGGGACAGGGACCCAGCCCCAGCATTTT.

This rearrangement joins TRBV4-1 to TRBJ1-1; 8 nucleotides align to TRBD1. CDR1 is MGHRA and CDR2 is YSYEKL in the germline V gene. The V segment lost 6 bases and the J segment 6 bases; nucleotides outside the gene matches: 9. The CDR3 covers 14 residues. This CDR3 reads CASRFTGQAPEAFF. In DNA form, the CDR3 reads TGCGCCAGCAGATTCACGGGACAGGCTCCTGAAGCTTTCTTT.

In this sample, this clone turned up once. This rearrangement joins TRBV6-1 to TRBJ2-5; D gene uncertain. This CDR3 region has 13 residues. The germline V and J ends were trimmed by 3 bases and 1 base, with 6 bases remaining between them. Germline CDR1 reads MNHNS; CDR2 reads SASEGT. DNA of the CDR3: TGTGCCAGCAGTGAGGGCATCCAAGAGACCCAGTACTTC. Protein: CASSEGIQETQYF.

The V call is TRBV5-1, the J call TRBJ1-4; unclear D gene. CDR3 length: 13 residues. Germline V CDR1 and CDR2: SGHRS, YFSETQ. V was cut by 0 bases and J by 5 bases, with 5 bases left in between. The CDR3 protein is CASSLDRNEKLFF. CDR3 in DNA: TGCGCCAGCAGCTTGGATCGGAATGAAAAACTGTTTTTT. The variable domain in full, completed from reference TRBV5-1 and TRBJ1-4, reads KAGVTQTPRYLIKTRGQQVTLSCSPISGHRSVSWYQQTPGQGLQFLFEYFSETQRNKGNFPGRFSGRQFSNSRSEMNVSTLELGDSALYLCASSLDRNEKLFFGSGTQLSVL.

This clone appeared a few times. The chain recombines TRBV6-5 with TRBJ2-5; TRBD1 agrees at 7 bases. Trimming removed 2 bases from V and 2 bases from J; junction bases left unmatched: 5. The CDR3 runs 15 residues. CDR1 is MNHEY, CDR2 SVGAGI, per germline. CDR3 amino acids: CASSYVQGVQETQYF. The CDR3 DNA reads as TGTGCCAGCAGTTACGTCCAGGGGGTTCAAGAGACCCAGTACTTC.

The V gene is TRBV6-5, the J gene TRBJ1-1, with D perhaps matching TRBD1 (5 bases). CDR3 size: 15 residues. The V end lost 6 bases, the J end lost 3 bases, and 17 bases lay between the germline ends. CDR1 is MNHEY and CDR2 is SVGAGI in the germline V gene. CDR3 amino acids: CASSSATKGDTEAFF. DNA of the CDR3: TGTGCCAGCAGCTCCGCGACAAAAGGGGACACTGAAGCTTTCTTT.

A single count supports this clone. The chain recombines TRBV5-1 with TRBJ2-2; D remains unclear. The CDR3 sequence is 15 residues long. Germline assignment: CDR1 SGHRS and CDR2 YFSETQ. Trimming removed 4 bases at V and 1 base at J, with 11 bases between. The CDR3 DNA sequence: TGCGCCAGCAGCGCGTCTCTCGGGAACACCGGGGAGCTGTTTTTT. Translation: CASSASLGNTGELFF.